This TCR beta chain was recorded in a study of shared clonotypes between healthy human individuals. About the research overall: Ranging from 18 to 49 in age, donors were a couple of women and a few men.

For each subset, genomic DNA was distributed in equal portions over several immunoSEQ plates. The sorted-subset replicate PCRs were given around 200 ng DNA, which is about 29,000 T cell genomes. Generated by immunoSEQ multiplex PCR, the TCRdb table keeps only in-frame clones and is missing some. The profile shows approximately 1,500,000 clones, about 96% of them singletons. Partitioning of CD4+ cells yielded a CD45RA+ naive subset and a CD45RA-negative memory subset. Sample: naive CD4+ T cells sorted from blood. This sample's subset: CD45RA+ positively selected. This clonotype was obtained from a man in his thirties or forties in good health.

CDR3 in amino acids: CASSQDLPGTEQYF. CDR3 nucleotides: TGTGCCAGCAGCCAAGATCTGCCGGGAACGGAGCAGTACTTC. The chain carries TRBV4-2 and TRBJ2-7, with a possible D match to TRBD2 (5 bases). Germline V gene data show CDR1 as LGHNA and CDR2 as YNFKEQ. V was trimmed by 0 bases and J by 7 bases, leaving 13 bases between them. This CDR3 is 14 amino acids long.